The T cell receptor (beta chain) under discussion was sequenced for a study of T cell responses to AZD1222 COVID-19 vaccine. Study-level results: Clonal diversity may have been underestimated, and the donors were mostly white British, with more females than males.

The CDR3 totals 14 residues. CDR1 and CDR2 (germline): SGHTA, FQGNSA. Trimming cost V 1 base and J 6 bases, with 12 bases left between them. TCRdb's copy holds only in-frame clones and misses some; the assay was immunoSEQ multiplex PCR. Of some 190,000 clones detected, more than 85% appear once; the ten largest clones hold 1.5% to 2%. Points on this clone: Its antigen is undetermined.

Pooling was applied to second doses at about 4 or about 12 weeks. The specimen comprised peripheral blood, sampled 28 days after the second AZD1222 dose. The clonotype was recovered from an adult who received the AZD1222 COVID-19 vaccine. The rearrangement links TRBV7-2 to TRBJ1-2; TRBD1 is a possible D gene (6 bases). CDR3 region: CASSLGQVSDGYTF. The DNA of the CDR3 is TGTGCCAGCAGCTTAGGACAGGTTTCAGATGGCTACACCTTC.